These T cell receptor beta chains were read from a single sample in a study of CD8 T cells in Susac syndrome. One entry per CDR3 protein results from TCRdb running MiXCR on the immunoSEQ multiplex PCR reads. The data show some 120,000 distinct CDR3 sequences, roughly 94% seen once. Sequencing input: CD4+ T cells from PBMCs. Source of these receptors: a human donor with multiple sclerosis. CDR3s include the opening cysteine and the closing phenylalanine or tryptophan. The order of the fields is clone size, J gene, D gene, CDR3 length, V gene, CDR3 protein, CDR3 DNA. The D gene is left open where the match is weak. Part of the rows lack a size; the others show once, few, many or a class for expanded clones.

>NA|TRBJ1-1|NA|14|TRBV15
CATSREVTSTKAFF
TGTGCCACCAGCAGAGAGGTCACAAGCACTAAAGCTTTCTTT
>NA|TRBJ2-2|NA|14|TRBV2
CASRGIGATGELFF
TGTGCCAGCAGGGGGATAGGGGCCACCGGGGAGCTGTTTTTT
>NA|TRBJ2-1|NA|13|TRBV7-9
CASSLIRDQEQFF
TGTGCCAGCAGCTTAATCCGGGATCAGGAGCAGTTCTTC
>NA|TRBJ2-6|NA|15|TRBV5-8
CASSLTSSGANVLTF
TGTGCCAGCAGCTTGACAAGCTCTGGGGCCAACGTCCTGACTTTC
>NA|TRBJ1-5|TRBD1|13|TRBV20-1
CSVGGNDNQPQHF
TGCAGTGTAGGGGGCAATGACAATCAGCCCCAGCATTTT
>NA|TRBJ1-2|TRBD1|14|TRBV6-1
CASSIRDREGGYTF
TGTGCCAGCAGTATCCGGGACAGGGAAGGTGGCTACACCTTC
>NA|TRBJ2-6|NA|17|TRBV3-1
CASSQDRTGKGANVLTF
TGTGCCAGCAGCCAAGATCGCACAGGGAAAGGGGCCAACGTCCTGACTTTC
>NA|TRBJ1-6|TRBD1|13|TRBV5-1
CASSGTVDSPLHF
TGCGCCAGCAGCGGGACAGTGGATTCACCCCTCCACTTT
>NA|TRBJ2-2|NA|14|TRBV4-2
CASSQPINTGELFF
TGTGCCAGCAGCCAACCAATAAACACCGGGGAGCTGTTTTTT
>NA|TRBJ1-5|NA|14|TRBV30
CAWTTGSLNQPQHF
TGTGCCTGGACGACCGGGTCGCTAAATCAGCCCCAGCATTTT
>once|TRBJ2-5|TRBD2|18|TRBV7-9
CASSIFGTSGTVRETQYF
TGTGCCAGCAGCATATTTGGGACTAGCGGGACTGTGCGAGAGACCCAGTACTTC
>NA|TRBJ1-1|NA|14|TRBV7-2
CASRTTQGNTEAFF
TGTGCCAGCAGGACGACACAGGGTAACACTGAAGCTTTCTTT